The 8 T cell receptor beta chains given below trace back to one sample, sequenced in a study of blood T cell repertoires in COVID-19. Sequenced by immunoSEQ multiplex PCR; TCRdb stores in-frame clones only, minus some. The sample yields around 200,000 clones, less than 90% seen once. Sequencing used PBMCs or T cells enriched from blood (not recorded which). These TCRs come from a woman younger than 45 who had been exposed to COVID-19.

V and J are TRBV5-8 and TRBJ1-2, with 10 bases that match TRBD1. This CDR3 contains 13 residues. The germline V gene has CDR1 SGHTS and CDR2 YDEGEE. V lost 5 bases, J lost 6 bases, and 4 bases stayed unmatched. The CDR3 DNA sequence: TGTGCCAGCAGTTCGGACAGGGGGGATGGCTACACCTTC. Its protein product is CASSSDRGDGYTF.

This chain uses TRBV6-5 with TRBJ1-2; TRBD1 is a possible D gene (5 bases). V lost 7 bases to trimming and J lost 13 bases, with 16 bases between them. The CDR3 runs to 11 residues. The germline gives CDR1 MNHEY, CDR2 SVGAGI. CDR3 sequence reads: CASTKTWDSTF. The CDR3 DNA sequence: TGTGCCAGCACCAAAACTTGGGACTCCACCTTC.

The V gene is TRBV14, the J gene TRBJ2-1; possible D gene TRBD2, 7 bases. CDR1 and CDR2 from the germline V gene are SGHDN and FVKESK. Trimming took off 0 bases at V and 9 bases at J, with 21 bases between the two ends. This CDR3 region has 17 residues. CDR3 nucleotide sequence: TGTGCCAGCAGCCAAGATATGTGGGGGGGCCGACGGACTGAGCAGTTCTTC. Encoded protein: CASSQDMWGGRRTEQFF.

V usage is TRBV6-5 and J usage is TRBJ1-5, with D perhaps matching TRBD1 (6 bases). CDR1 and CDR2 from the germline V gene are MNHEY and SVGAGI. This CDR3 is 15 amino acids long. V gave up 5 bases and J gave up 1 base, with 12 bases separating them. DNA for the CDR3: TGTGCCAGCAGTCGGAAAACAGGGAGCAATCAGCCCCAGCATTTT. This codes for CASSRKTGSNQPQHF.

The gene calls are TRBV12-3 or TRBV12-4 and TRBJ2-1; possibly TRBD1 for D (5 bases). V was shortened by 5 bases and J by 9 bases, with 11 bases between the two germline ends. The CDR3 is 12 amino acids. The CDR3 DNA reads as TGTGCCAGCAGTCAGGACATAGGTGAGCAGTTCTTC. It specifies CASSQDIGEQFF.

This clone was detected only a few times. V usage is TRBV5-1 and J usage is TRBJ2-2; 7 nucleotides agree with TRBD1. CDR3 length equals 15 residues. Trimming removed 2 bases from V and 6 bases from J; junction bases left unmatched: 7. Germline assignment: CDR1 SGHRS and CDR2 YFSETQ. CDR3: CASSFGRGFSGELFF. Here the CDR3 DNA reads TGCGCCAGCAGCTTCGGCAGGGGGTTCTCCGGGGAGCTGTTTTTT. Full variable domain (remainder filled in from reference TRBV5-1 and TRBJ2-2): KAGVTQTPRYLIKTRGQQVTLSCSPISGHRSVSWYQQTPGQGLQFLFEYFSETQRNKGNFPGRFSGRQFSNSRSEMNVSTLELGDSALYLCASSFGRGFSGELFFGEGSRLTVL.

The gene calls are TRBV13 and TRBJ1-2, with a weak D call TRBD1 (6 bases). The germline V gene encodes CDR1 PRHDT and CDR2 FYEKMQ (reference sequence). V was clipped by 5 bases and J by 0 bases, with 10 bases between them. CDR3 length equals 14 residues. CDR3 region: CASSLRGTNYGYTF. CDR3 nucleotides: TGTGCCAGCAGCCTCAGGGGCACTAACTATGGCTACACCTTC.

This clone came up once. The V and J genes are TRBV5-1 and TRBJ1-1; 11 positions match TRBD1. The CDR3 loop spans 16 amino acids. The V and J ends lost 4 bases and 6 bases, in that order; junction bases with no gene match: 11. The germline V gene encodes CDR1 SGHRS and CDR2 YFSETQ. The CDR3 sequence: CASSPGQGAGTSEAFF. In DNA, the CDR3 is TGCGCCAGCAGCCCCGGACAGGGGGCTGGGACGTCTGAAGCTTTCTTT.